The 10 T cell receptor beta chains in this list originate from one sample, sequenced in a study of T-cell reconstitution after alpha-beta-depleted transplantation in children. During its preparation, the TCRbeta library received unique molecular identifiers. TCRdb reprocessed the PCR reads via MiXCR and lists one record per CDR3 protein. Of fewer than 550,000 distinct CDR3 sequences listed, 9.5% to 13% are singletons. Sample: PBMCs from the stem cell graft donor, taken from the stem cell graft. These receptors were obtained from a human donor who donated a stem cell graft to a child with acute myeloid leukemia.

This clonotype was counted between two and nine times. J is TRBJ2-4 and V is TRBV9; TRBD1 aligns across 8 bases. This CDR3 spans 14 amino acids. The V and J ends lost 0 bases and 9 bases, in that order; junction bases with no gene match: 5. Germline CDR1 is SGDLS and CDR2 is YYNGEE. Here the CDR3 reads CASSVAQQGGIQYF. The CDR3 DNA sequence: TGTGCCAGCAGCGTAGCTCAACAGGGGGGCATTCAGTACTTC.

There are a few counts of this clonotype. J is TRBJ2-3 and V is TRBV7-2, with 12 positions matching TRBD2. Germline trimming cut 5 bases from V and 9 bases from J; bases unmatched to any gene: 12. Germline loops: CDR1 SGHTA, CDR2 FQGNSA. This CDR3 spans 16 amino acids. This chain's CDR3 is CASSLGLAGGAQTQYF. CDR3 in DNA: TGTGCCAGCAGCCTCGGGCTAGCGGGAGGGGCACAAACGCAGTATTTT.

The chain carries TRBV5-1 and TRBJ2-3, with D possibly matching TRBD2 (5 bases). V dropped 2 bases and J dropped 4 bases, with 8 bases sitting between them. This CDR3 has 13 residues. The germline V gene has CDR1 SGHRS and CDR2 YFSETQ. DNA of the CDR3: TGCGCCAGCAGCTTAGAACTAGCAGATACGCAGTATTTT. Amino acids: CASSLELADTQYF.

This clonotype was counted only a few times. The rearrangement links TRBV5-6 to TRBJ2-3, with 10 bases that match TRBD1. V was pared by 2 bases and J by 6 bases, with 6 bases of the junction left unmatched. The V gene's germline CDR1 is SGHDT and CDR2 YYEEEE. The CDR3 covers 15 residues. The CDR3 region is CASSFAGTGDDTQYF. The CDR3 DNA reads TGTGCCAGCAGCTTCGCCGGGACAGGGGATGATACGCAGTATTTT.

This clonotype has just a few counts. This rearrangement joins TRBV7-8 to TRBJ2-5, with 7 bases that match TRBD2. The CDR3 extends over 14 amino acids. V lost 4 bases and J lost 4; bases outside the gene matches: 6. Germline CDR1 and CDR2: SGHVS and FQNEAQ. The DNA of the CDR3 is TGTGCCAGCAGCTCGTGGGAGGGGAGAGAGACCCAGTACTTC. This encodes CASSSWEGRETQYF.

There are many counts of this clonotype. V and J are TRBV20-1 and TRBJ1-4, with 7 bases matching TRBD1. The junction had 12 bases not matched to a gene; V was cut back by 0 bases and J by 5 bases. The CDR3 extends over 17 amino acids. The germline gives CDR1 DFQATT, CDR2 SNEGSKA (reference sequence). The CDR3 here is CSARDFAGTATNEKLFF. In nucleotides, the CDR3 is TGCAGTGCTAGAGATTTTGCCGGGACAGCCACCAATGAAAAACTGTTTTTT.

J is TRBJ1-1 and V is TRBV19; maybe TRBD1 (6 bases). Trimming pared 3 bases from V and 3 bases from J, leaving 17 bases between. There are 16 residues in the CDR3. Germline V CDR1 and CDR2: LNHDA, SQIVND (reference sequence). Here the CDR3 reads CASSIGGGLRDTEAFF. CDR3 DNA sequence: TGTGCCAGTAGTATCGGCGGGGGCTTGCGGGACACTGAAGCTTTCTTT. The full variable domain, with the rest looked up from reference TRBV19 and TRBJ1-1, is DGGITQSPKYLFRKEGQNVTLSCEQNLNHDAMYWYRQDPGQGLRLIYYSQIVNDFQKGDIAEGYSVSREKKESFPLTVTSAQKNPTAFYLCASSIGGGLRDTEAFFGQGTRLTVV.

The rearrangement joins TRBV29-1 to TRBJ2-4; 7 nucleotides line up with TRBD2. The CDR3 spans 15 residues. Germline values: CDR1 SQVTM, CDR2 ANQGSEA. Unmatched junction bases numbered 7, after V lost 5 bases and J lost 0 bases. The CDR3 DNA is TGCAGCGTTTCGCTTAGCGGGTTAGCCAAAAACATTCAGTACTTC. Translating it yields CSVSLSGLAKNIQYF.

As for this clonotype: One junction end disagrees with the germline gene, perhaps due to a read error. This chain links TRBV27 with TRBJ2-1; D perhaps matches TRBD2 (6 bases). There are 13 residues in the CDR3. Germline assignment: CDR1 MNHEY and CDR2 SMNVEV (reference sequence). The CDR3 DNA is TGTGCCAGCAGTATATCGACTAGGGGTGAGCAGTTCTTC. Translating it yields CASSISTRGEQFF.

This clonotype showed up just a few times. The gene calls are TRBV5-5 and TRBJ2-1; D tentatively reads TRBD1 or TRBD2 (5 bases each). In germline, CDR1 is SGHKS, CDR2 YYEKEE (reference sequence). Trimming removed 4 bases from V and 0 bases from J, with 17 bases in between. This CDR3 contains 17 residues. The CDR3 spells CASSLAVGASSYNEQFF. In nucleotides, the CDR3 is TGTGCCAGCAGCCTAGCCGTCGGGGCGAGCTCCTACAATGAGCAGTTCTTC.